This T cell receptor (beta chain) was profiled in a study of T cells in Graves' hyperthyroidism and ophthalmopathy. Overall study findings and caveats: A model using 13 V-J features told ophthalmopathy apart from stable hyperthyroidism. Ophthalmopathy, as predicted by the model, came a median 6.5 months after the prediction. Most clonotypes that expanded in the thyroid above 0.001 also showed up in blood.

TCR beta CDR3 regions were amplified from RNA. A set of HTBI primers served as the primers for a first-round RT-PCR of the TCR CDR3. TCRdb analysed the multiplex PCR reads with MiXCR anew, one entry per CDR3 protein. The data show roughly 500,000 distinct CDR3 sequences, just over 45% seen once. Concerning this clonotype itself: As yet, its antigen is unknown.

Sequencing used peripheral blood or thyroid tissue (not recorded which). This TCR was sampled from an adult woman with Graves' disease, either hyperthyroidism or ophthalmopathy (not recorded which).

The CDR3 here is CASSPQGEATQYF. The CDR3 DNA follows: TGTGCCAGCAGCCCTCAGGGAGAGGCTACCCAGTACTTC. The J gene is TRBJ2-5, the V gene TRBV7-9; D is perhaps TRBD1 or TRBD2 (5 bases each). Trimming shortened V by 5 bases and J by 8 bases, and 15 bases separated the two germline ends. Germline values: CDR1 SEHNR, CDR2 FQNEAQ (reference sequence). There are 13 residues in the CDR3.